A single sample is the source of the 14 T cell receptor beta chains below, sequenced in a study of shared clonotypes between healthy human individuals. CD45RO-negative, CCR7-positively selected cells formed the naive CD8 fraction, excluding terminally differentiated effector memory CD45RA+ cells. Generated by immunoSEQ multiplex PCR, the TCRdb table keeps only in-frame clones and is missing some. The sample has about 2 million clones; approximately 95% are singletons. The sequenced sample was naive CD8+ T cells sorted from blood. The source of these receptors is a young man in good health.

The chain recombines TRBV4-3 with TRBJ1-5, with a possible D match to TRBD1 (5 bases). This CDR3 is built from 15 residues. Trimming removed 4 bases at V and 6 bases at J, with 16 bases between. Per the germline V gene, CDR1 is LGHNA and CDR2 is YSLEER. CDR3 coding DNA: TGCGCCAGCAGCCCGGAGTGGCAGGGCGGTCAGCCCCAGCATTTT. Amino acids: CASSPEWQGGQPQHF.

This clone was observed once. The chain carries TRBV11-2 and TRBJ1-1, with 9 bases matching TRBD1. CDR3 length: 13 amino acids. V gave up 2 bases and J gave up 7 bases; unmatched junction bases: 2. CDR1 SGHAT and CDR2 FQNNGV come from the germline V gene. DNA of the CDR3: TGTGCCAGCAGCTTATACAGGGGGCTTGAAGCTTTCTTT. Protein product: CASSLYRGLEAFF.

The chain has TRBV6-5 and TRBJ1-1, with D tentatively TRBD1 (5 bases). CDR1 is MNHEY, CDR2 SVGAGI, per germline. The CDR3 loop spans 14 amino acids. Trimming stripped 4 bases from V and 3 bases from J, with 12 bases between. The CDR3 nucleotides are TGTGCCAGCAGTTCGGGGCTTTGGGACACTGAAGCTTTCTTT. Translating it yields CASSSGLWDTEAFF.

The chain is built from TRBV4-3 and TRBJ2-7; D perhaps matches TRBD1 (5 bases). The V end lost 0 bases, the J end lost 3 bases, and 9 bases lay between the germline ends. There are 14 residues in the CDR3. Germline values: CDR1 LGHNA, CDR2 YSLEER. This CDR3 reads CASSQDQGFYEQYF. CDR3 DNA sequence: TGCGCCAGCAGCCAAGATCAGGGTTTCTACGAGCAGTACTTC.

Notes on this clone: The same CDR3 also results from other DNA sequences found in this sample. The chain carries TRBV7-9 and TRBJ1-1; TRBD1 is a possible D gene (5 bases). The CDR3 is 14 amino acids. Trimming cost V 3 bases and J 1 base, with 9 bases left between them. Germline CDR1 SEHNR, CDR2 FQNEAQ (reference sequence). CDR3: CASSLGQGNTEAFF. The CDR3 DNA follows: TGTGCCAGCAGCTTGGGGCAGGGGAACACTGAAGCTTTCTTT.

The CDR3: CASSITRGQGETQYF. CDR3 sequence (DNA): TGCGCCAGCAGCATAACCAGGGGGCAGGGGGAGACCCAGTACTTC. The chain employs TRBV5-1 and TRBJ2-5, with TRBD1 matching 8 bases. The CDR3 spans 15 residues. The trim removed 4 bases at V and 5 bases at J, leaving 10 bases unmatched. The germline V gene encodes CDR1 SGHRS and CDR2 YFSETQ.

This clone appeared once. This sequence joins TRBV14 and TRBJ2-7; D is possibly TRBD2 (5 bases). The CDR3 consists of 13 residues. Germline CDR1 SGHDN, CDR2 FVKESK. The V end was cut by 8 bases, the J end by 3 bases, with 14 bases between. The CDR3 DNA follows: TGTGCCAGCTCGCCGGGGTTGGGCTACGAGCAGTACTTC. Amino acid sequence: CASSPGLGYEQYF.

The chain recombines TRBV10-3 with TRBJ1-5; D not certain. V lost 0 bases, J lost 2 bases, and 11 bases lay in between. CDR3 length equals 16 residues. The germline V gene encodes CDR1 ENHRY and CDR2 SYGVKD. CDR3 sequence (DNA): TGTGCCATCAGTGAGTCAGGACTATGGGGCAATCAGCCCCAGCATTTT. Its protein is CAISESGLWGNQPQHF.

This clone was seen a single time. The CDR3, as DNA: TGTGCCAGTAGTATCCCATGGAACACCATATATTTT. Protein sequence: CASSIPWNTIYF. This chain joins TRBV19 and TRBJ1-3; D remains ambiguous. V was shortened by 3 bases and J by 7 bases, with 7 bases between the two germline ends. This CDR3 is built from 12 residues. CDR1 and CDR2 from the germline V gene are LNHDA and SQIVND (reference sequence).

The chain is built from TRBV6-1 and TRBJ1-1; TRBD1 matches 7 bases. The ends lost 4 bases at V and 1 base at J; junction bases unmatched: 6. Germline CDR1 reads MNHNS; CDR2 reads SASEGT. This CDR3 contains 15 residues. DNA of the CDR3: TGTGCCAGCAGTGGGAGACAGGGAAAGAACACTGAAGCTTTCTTT. Translated, it gives CASSGRQGKNTEAFF.

The genes are TRBV9 and TRBJ2-5; no definite D call. The CDR3 runs to 14 residues. Germline V gene sequence: CDR1 SGDLS, CDR2 YYNGEE. V dropped 4 bases and J dropped 2 bases, with 12 bases sitting between them. DNA of the CDR3: TGTGCCAGCAGCAGTAGTGGCGTACAAGAGACCCAGTACTTC. It translates to CASSSSGVQETQYF.

The J gene is TRBJ2-5, the V gene TRBV7-9, with D maybe TRBD2 (5 bases). Germline CDR1 and CDR2: SEHNR and FQNEAQ (reference sequence). The CDR3 runs to 14 residues. Trimming took off 8 bases at V and 1 base at J, with 14 bases between the two ends. The CDR3 here is CASATSGTQETQYF. Written as DNA, the CDR3 is TGTGCCAGCGCCACCAGCGGAACCCAAGAGACCCAGTACTTC. Looking up the rest from reference TRBV7-9 and TRBJ2-5 gives the full variable domain: DTGVSQNPRHKITKRGQNVTFRCDPISEHNRLYWYRQTLGQGPEFLTYFQNEAQLEKSRLLSDRFSAERPKGSFSTLEIQRTEQGDSAMYLCASATSGTQETQYFGPGTRLLVL.

This chain links TRBV27 with TRBJ2-1, with D tentatively TRBD2 (6 bases). The CDR3 totals 14 residues. Trimming left V 5 bases short and J 4 bases short, with 12 bases between. The germline V gene has CDR1 MNHEY and CDR2 SMNVEV (reference sequence). The CDR3 DNA reads TGTGCCAGCAGTCGGACTATCTTGTACAATGAGCAGTTCTTC. Translated: CASSRTILYNEQFF.

V usage is TRBV11-2 and J usage is TRBJ1-3; a possible D gene is TRBD1 (5 bases). The CDR3 covers 17 residues. The germline CDR1 and CDR2 sequences are SGHAT and FQNNGV. Trimming took off 3 bases at V and 1 base at J, with 16 bases between the two ends. This CDR3 reads CASSFIVASGSGNTIYF. The CDR3 coding sequence is TGTGCCAGCAGCTTTATCGTTGCGTCAGGGTCTGGAAACACCATATATTTT.